The T cell receptor (beta chain) under discussion was sequenced for a study of shared clonotypes between healthy human individuals. Germline CDR1 and CDR2: MDHEN and SYDVKM. This CDR3 spans 13 amino acids. Trimming removed 7 bases at V and 2 bases at J, with 12 bases between. Using immunoSEQ multiplex PCR, the repertoire was profiled, and TCRdb retains in-frame clones only, with some absent. Altogether 2,500,000 or so clones are present, 85% to 95% being singletons, with the ten largest covering 0.37%. The sequenced sample was naive CD4+ T cells from PBMCs. Subset specified: CD45RA+ positively selected. This receptor was obtained from a man younger than 35 in good health. Some clones in this sample may be carry-over from other donors' samples. The chain carries TRBV28 and TRBJ2-7, with D uncertain. The CDR3: CASNEQNPYEQYF. CDR3 DNA sequence: TGTGCCAGCAACGAGCAAAACCCCTACGAGCAGTACTTC.